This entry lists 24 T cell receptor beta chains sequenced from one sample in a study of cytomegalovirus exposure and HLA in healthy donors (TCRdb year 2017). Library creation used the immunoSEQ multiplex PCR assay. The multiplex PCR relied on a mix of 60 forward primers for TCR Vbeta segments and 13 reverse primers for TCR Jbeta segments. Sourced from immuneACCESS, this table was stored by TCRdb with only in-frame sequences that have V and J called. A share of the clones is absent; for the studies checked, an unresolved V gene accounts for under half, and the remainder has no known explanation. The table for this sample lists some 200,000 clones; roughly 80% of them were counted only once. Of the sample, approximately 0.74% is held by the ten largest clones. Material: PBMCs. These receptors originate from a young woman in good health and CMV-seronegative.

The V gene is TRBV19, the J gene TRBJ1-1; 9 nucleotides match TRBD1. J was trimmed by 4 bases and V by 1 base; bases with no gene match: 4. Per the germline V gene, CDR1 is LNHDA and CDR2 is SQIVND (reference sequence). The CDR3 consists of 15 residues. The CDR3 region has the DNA TGTGCCAGTAGTATAGGACAGGGGGTTAGCACTGAAGCTTTCTTT. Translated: CASSIGQGVSTEAFF.

The CDR3 region is CASTHSEDTQYF. CDR3 sequence (DNA): TGCGCCAGCACCCACAGTGAAGATACGCAGTATTTT. V is TRBV10-2 and J is TRBJ2-3; no firm D call. Germline V gives CDR1 WSHSY, CDR2 SAAADI. V was shortened by 7 bases and J by 5 bases, with 10 bases between the two germline ends. The CDR3 loop spans 12 amino acids.

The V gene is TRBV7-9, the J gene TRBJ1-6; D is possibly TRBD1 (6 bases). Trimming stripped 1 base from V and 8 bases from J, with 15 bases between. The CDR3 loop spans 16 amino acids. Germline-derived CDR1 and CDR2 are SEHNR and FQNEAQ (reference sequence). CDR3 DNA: TGTGCCAGCAGCTTAGGGGGGCCCCCTATGCATTCACCCCTCCACTTT. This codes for CASSLGGPPMHSPLHF.

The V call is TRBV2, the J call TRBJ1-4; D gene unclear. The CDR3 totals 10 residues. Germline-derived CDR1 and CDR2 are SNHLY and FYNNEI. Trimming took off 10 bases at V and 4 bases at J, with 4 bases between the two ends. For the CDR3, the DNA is TGTGCCACGGGTAATGAAAAACTGTTTTTT. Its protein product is CATGNEKLFF.

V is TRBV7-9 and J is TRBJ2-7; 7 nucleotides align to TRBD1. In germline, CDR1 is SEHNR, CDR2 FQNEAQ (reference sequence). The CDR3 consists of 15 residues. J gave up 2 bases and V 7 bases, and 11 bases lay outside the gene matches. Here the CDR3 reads CASTIEQGWPYEQYF. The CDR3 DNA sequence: TGTGCCAGCACCATCGAACAGGGGTGGCCCTACGAGCAGTACTTC.

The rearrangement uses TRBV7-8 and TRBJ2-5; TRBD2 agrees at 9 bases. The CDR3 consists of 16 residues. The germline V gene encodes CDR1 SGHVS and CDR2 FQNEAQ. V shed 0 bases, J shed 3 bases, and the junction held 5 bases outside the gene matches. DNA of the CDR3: TGTGCCAGCAGCTTAGCACACGCGGGGGGGAAAGAGACCCAGTACTTC. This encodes CASSLAHAGGKETQYF.

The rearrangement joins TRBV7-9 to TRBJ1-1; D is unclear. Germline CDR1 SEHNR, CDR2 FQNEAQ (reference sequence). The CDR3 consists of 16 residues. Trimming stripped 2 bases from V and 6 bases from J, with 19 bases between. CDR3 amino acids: CASSLPAGQVGPEAFF. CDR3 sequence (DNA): TGTGCCAGCAGCTTACCCGCCGGCCAGGTGGGCCCTGAAGCTTTCTTT.

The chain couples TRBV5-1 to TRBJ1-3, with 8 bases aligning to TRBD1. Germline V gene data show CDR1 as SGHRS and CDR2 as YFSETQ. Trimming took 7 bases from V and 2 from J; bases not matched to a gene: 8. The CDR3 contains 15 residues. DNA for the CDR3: TGCGCCAGCTATCTGGGGACAGGAGCTGGAAACACCATATATTTT. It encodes CASYLGTGAGNTIYF.

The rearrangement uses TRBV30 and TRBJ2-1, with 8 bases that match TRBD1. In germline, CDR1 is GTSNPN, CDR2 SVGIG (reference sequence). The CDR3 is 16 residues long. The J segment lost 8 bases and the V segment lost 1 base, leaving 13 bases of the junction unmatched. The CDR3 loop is CAWSALQGARVHEQFF. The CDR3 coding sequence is TGTGCCTGGAGTGCCCTTCAGGGGGCGCGGGTTCATGAGCAGTTCTTC. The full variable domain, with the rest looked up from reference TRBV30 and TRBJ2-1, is SQTIHQWPATLVQPVGSPLSLECTVEGTSNPNLYWYRQAAGRGLQLLFYSVGIGQISSEVPQNLSASRPQDRQFILSSKKLLLSDSGFYLCAWSALQGARVHEQFFGPGTRLTVL.

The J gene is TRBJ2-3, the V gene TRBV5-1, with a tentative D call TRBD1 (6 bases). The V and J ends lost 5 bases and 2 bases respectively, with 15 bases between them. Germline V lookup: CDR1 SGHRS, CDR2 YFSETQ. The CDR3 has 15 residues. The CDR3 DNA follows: TGCGCCAGCAGTCCCCCTCAGGGGCTCACAGATACGCAGTATTTT. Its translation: CASSPPQGLTDTQYF.

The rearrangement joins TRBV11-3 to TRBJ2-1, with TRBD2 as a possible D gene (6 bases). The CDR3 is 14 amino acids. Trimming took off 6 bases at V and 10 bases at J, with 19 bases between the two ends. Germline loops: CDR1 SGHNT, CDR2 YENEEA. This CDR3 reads CASSDGGGLGEQFF. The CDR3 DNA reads TGTGCCAGCAGTGACGGCGGAGGGTTAGGCGAGCAGTTCTTC. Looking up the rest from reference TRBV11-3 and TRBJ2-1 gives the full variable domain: EAGVVQSPRYKIIEKKQPVAFWCNPISGHNTLYWYLQNLGQGPELLIRYENEEAVDDSQLPKDRFSAERLKGVDSTLKIQPAELGDSAVYLCASSDGGGLGEQFFGPGTRLTVL.

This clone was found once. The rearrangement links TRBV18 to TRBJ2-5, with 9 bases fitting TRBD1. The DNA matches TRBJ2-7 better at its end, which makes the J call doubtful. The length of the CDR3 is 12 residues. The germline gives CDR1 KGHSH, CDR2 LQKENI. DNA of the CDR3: TGTGCCAGCTCACCGGACAGGGGCGAGCAGTACTTC. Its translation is CASSPDRGEQYF.

CDR3 bases: TGTGCCATCAGGCTGGATGGGCTGCCTGAAGCTTTCTTT. Translating gives CAIRLDGLPEAFF. The V and J genes are TRBV10-3 and TRBJ1-1; no definite D call. Deletions cut 6 bases from V and 6 bases from J, with 14 bases between. The V gene's germline CDR1 is ENHRY and CDR2 SYGVKD. The CDR3 covers 13 residues.

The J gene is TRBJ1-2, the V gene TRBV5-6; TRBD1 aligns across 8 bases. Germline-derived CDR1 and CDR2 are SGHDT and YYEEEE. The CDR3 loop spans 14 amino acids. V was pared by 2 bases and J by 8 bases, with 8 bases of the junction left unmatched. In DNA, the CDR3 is TGTGCCAGCAGCTTTCAGGGGGCATCATTCGGCTACACCTTC. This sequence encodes CASSFQGASFGYTF.

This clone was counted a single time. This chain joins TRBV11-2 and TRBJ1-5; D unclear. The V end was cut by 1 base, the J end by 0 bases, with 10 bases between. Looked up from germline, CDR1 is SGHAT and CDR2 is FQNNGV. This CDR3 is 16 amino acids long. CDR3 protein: CASSLGHSNSNQPQHF. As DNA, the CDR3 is TGTGCCAGCAGCTTAGGTCACAGCAATAGCAATCAGCCCCAGCATTTT.

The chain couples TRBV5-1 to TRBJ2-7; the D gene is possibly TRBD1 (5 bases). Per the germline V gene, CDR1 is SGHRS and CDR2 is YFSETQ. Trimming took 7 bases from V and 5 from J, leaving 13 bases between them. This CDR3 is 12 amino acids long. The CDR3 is CASSRQIHEQYF. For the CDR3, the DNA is TGCGCCAGCTCACGACAGATCCACGAGCAGTACTTC.

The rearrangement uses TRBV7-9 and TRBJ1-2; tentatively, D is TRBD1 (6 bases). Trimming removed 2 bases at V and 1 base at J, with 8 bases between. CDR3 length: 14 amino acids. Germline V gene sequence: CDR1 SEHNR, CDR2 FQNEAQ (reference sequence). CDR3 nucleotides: TGTGCCAGCAGCTTATCCAGGGGTAACTATGGCTACACCTTC. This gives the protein CASSLSRGNYGYTF.

CDR3 amino acids: CASSAHPGTRRNTEAFF. DNA of the CDR3: TGTGCCAGCAGTGCTCATCCCGGGACTAGAAGGAACACTGAAGCTTTCTTT. This chain connects TRBV25-1 to TRBJ1-1; tentatively, D is TRBD1 (5 bases). The length of the CDR3 is 17 residues. V gave up 4 bases and J gave up 1 base, with 19 bases separating them. Per germline, CDR1 MGHDK and CDR2 SYGVNS.

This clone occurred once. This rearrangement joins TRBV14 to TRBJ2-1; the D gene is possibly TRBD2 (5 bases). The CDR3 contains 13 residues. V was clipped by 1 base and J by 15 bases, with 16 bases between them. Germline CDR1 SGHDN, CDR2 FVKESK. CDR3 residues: CASSQVSRRGLFF. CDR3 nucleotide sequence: TGTGCCAGCAGCCAAGTCTCGCGACGGGGTCTGTTCTTC. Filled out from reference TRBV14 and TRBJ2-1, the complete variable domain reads EAGVTQFPSHSVIEKGQTVTLRCDPISGHDNLYWYRRVMGKEIKFLLHFVKESKQDESGMPNNRFLAERTGGTYSTLKVQPAELEDSGVYFCASSQVSRRGLFFGPGTRLTVL.

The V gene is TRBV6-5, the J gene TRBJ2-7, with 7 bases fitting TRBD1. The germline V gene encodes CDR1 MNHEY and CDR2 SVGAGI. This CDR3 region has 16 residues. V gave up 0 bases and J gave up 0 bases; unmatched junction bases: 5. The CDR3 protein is CASSYSGAGGSYEQYF. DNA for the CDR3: TGTGCCAGCAGTTACTCCGGAGCAGGGGGCTCCTACGAGCAGTACTTC.

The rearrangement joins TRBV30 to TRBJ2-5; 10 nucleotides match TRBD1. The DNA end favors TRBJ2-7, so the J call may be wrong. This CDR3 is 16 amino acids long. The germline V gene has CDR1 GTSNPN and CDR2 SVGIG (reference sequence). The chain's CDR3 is CAWSFLGGTGDYEQYF. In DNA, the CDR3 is TGTGCCTGGAGCTTCCTTGGAGGGACAGGGGACTACGAGCAGTACTTC.

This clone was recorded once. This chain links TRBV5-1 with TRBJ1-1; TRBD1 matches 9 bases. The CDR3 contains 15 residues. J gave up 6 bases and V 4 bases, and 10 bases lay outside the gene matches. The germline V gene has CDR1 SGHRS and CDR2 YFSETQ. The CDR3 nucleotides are TGCGCCAGCAGCGCGAGGACAGGGGAAGGCGCTGAAGCTTTCTTT. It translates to CASSARTGEGAEAFF.

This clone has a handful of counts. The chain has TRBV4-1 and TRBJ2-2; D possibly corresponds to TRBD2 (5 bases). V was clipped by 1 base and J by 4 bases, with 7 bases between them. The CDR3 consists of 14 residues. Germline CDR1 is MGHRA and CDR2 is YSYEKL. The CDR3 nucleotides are TGCGCCAGCAGCCAAGGGAGCGGCACCGGGGAGCTGTTTTTT. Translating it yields CASSQGSGTGELFF.

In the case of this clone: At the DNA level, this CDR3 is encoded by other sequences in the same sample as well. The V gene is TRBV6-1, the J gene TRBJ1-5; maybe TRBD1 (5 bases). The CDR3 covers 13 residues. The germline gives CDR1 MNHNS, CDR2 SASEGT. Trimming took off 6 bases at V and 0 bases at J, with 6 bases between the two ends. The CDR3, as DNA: TGTGCCAGCAGGGGGCATAGCAATCAGCCCCAGCATTTT. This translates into CASRGHSNQPQHF.